These 11 T cell receptor beta chains originate from one sample sequenced in a study of PD-1 blockade in classical Hodgkin lymphoma. Brentuximab vedotin exposure varied among the patients, all of whom had relapsed after autologous stem cell transplantation. Assay: immunoSEQ multiplex PCR; the TCRdb copy retains only in-frame clones and omits some. In the table there are 95,000 or so clones, 80% to 85% of which are singletons. This material consisted of peripheral blood mononuclear cells (PBMCs), taken at baseline. These receptors all stem from a human donor with classical Hodgkin lymphoma.

CDR3 DNA: TGTGCCAGCTCTGTAGGGCCGATATACAATGAGCAGTTCTTC. This gives the protein CASSVGPIYNEQFF. The chain has TRBV7-3 and TRBJ2-1; no reliable D call. CDR3 length: 14 amino acids. V lost 8 bases to trimming and J lost 4 bases, with 15 bases between them. Germline V CDR1 and CDR2: SGHTA, FQGTGA.

This chain uses TRBV2 with TRBJ2-2, with 9 bases matching TRBD2. V was clipped by 4 bases and J by 4 bases; unmatched bases: 7. This CDR3 comprises 16 residues. Germline CDR1 and CDR2: SNHLY and FYNNEI. The CDR3 DNA is TGTGCCAGCAGTGGACTCCTAGCGGGACCCACCGGGGAGCTGTTTTTT. This sequence encodes CASSGLLAGPTGELFF.

The CDR3 DNA reads as TGTGCCAGCAGCGTAGGGACGGAAGATGGCTACACCTTC. Translation: CASSVGTEDGYTF. The chain carries TRBV9 and TRBJ1-2; D gene unclear. Trimming took off 0 bases at V and 6 bases at J, with 9 bases between the two ends. The germline CDR1 and CDR2 sequences are SGDLS and YYNGEE. This CDR3 has 13 amino acids.

The chain links TRBV21-1 to TRBJ1-5. TRBV21-1 is designated a pseudogene. The CDR3 extends over 17 amino acids. The chain's CDR3 is CASSKRARGYSNQPQHF. For the CDR3, the DNA is TGTGCCAGCAGCAAACGCGCCAGAGGATATAGCAATCAGCCCCAGCATTTT.

The rearrangement joins TRBV6-4 to TRBJ2-3; perhaps TRBD2 as D (5 bases). Trimming shortened V by 10 bases and J by 0 bases, and 17 bases separated the two germline ends. The germline CDR1 and CDR2 sequences are MRHNA and SNTAGT. This CDR3 is built from 15 residues. In DNA, the CDR3 is TGTGCCAAAGCCGAGGGCGAAAGAAGCACAGATACGCAGTATTTT. This encodes CAKAEGERSTDTQYF.

The genes are TRBV7-8 and TRBJ2-1; D might be TRBD1 (5 bases). The CDR3 has 14 amino acids. CDR1 and CDR2 from the germline V gene are SGHVS and FQNEAQ. V was clipped by 6 bases and J by 9 bases, with 18 bases between them. The CDR3 DNA reads as TGTGCCAGCAGAAGGCTGGTCTCGCAGGGTGAGCAGTTCTTC. It translates to CASRRLVSQGEQFF.

This clone was recorded only once. CDR3 protein: CASSSLLGSPQSNQPQHF. The CDR3 coding sequence is TGTGCCAGCAGCTCACTGTTAGGCAGCCCGCAGAGCAATCAGCCCCAGCATTTT. The chain combines TRBV7-3 with TRBJ1-5; D is ambiguous. The CDR3 consists of 18 residues. Trimming left V 4 bases short and J 1 base short, with 20 bases between. Germline CDR1 and CDR2: SGHTA and FQGTGA.

The chain joins TRBV4-1 to TRBJ2-7; 9 nucleotides agree with TRBD2. V dropped 1 base and J dropped 2; count of bases not matched to a gene: 6. CDR1 and CDR2 (germline): MGHRA, YSYEKL. This CDR3 has 16 residues. The CDR3 protein is CASSQARTSVAYEQYF. In DNA form, the CDR3 reads TGCGCCAGCAGCCAAGCTAGGACTAGCGTAGCCTACGAGCAGTACTTC.

The gene calls are TRBV15 and TRBJ2-1, with D possibly being TRBD1 (6 bases). Germline V gene sequence: CDR1 LNHNV, CDR2 YYDKDF (reference sequence). Deletions cut 0 bases from V and 8 bases from J, with 14 bases between. The CDR3 contains 15 residues. The CDR3 protein is CATSRDPAGVDEQFF. The CDR3 region has the DNA TGTGCCACCAGCAGAGATCCGGCAGGGGTAGATGAGCAGTTCTTC.

This rearrangement joins TRBV19 to TRBJ1-1; no definite D call. Trimming shortened V by 6 bases and J by 4 bases, and 18 bases separated the two germline ends. Germline CDR1 reads LNHDA; CDR2 reads SQIVND (reference sequence). The CDR3 is made up of 15 amino acids. CDR3 loop: CASRDQASRGTEAFF. The CDR3, as DNA: TGTGCCAGTAGGGATCAGGCCAGTCGCGGCACTGAAGCTTTCTTT.

The chain is built from TRBV7-9 and TRBJ1-1; 9 nucleotides match TRBD1. CDR3 length: 16 residues. Germline loops: CDR1 SEHNR, CDR2 FQNEAQ (reference sequence). V gave up 5 bases and J gave up 0 bases; unmatched junction bases: 7. CDR3 protein: CASSTTGGVMNTEAFF. As DNA, the CDR3 is TGTGCCAGCAGCACGACAGGGGGGGTCATGAACACTGAAGCTTTCTTT.